This T cell receptor (beta chain) came from a study of control samples from healthy donors and cancer patients. CDR3 length: 13 residues. V dropped 3 bases and J dropped 7 bases, with 7 bases sitting between them. Profiled with immunoSEQ multiplex PCR; TCRdb holds only in-frame clones, not every one. The table lists some 130,000 clones, around 92% of them singletons. The chain joins TRBV12-3 or TRBV12-4 to TRBJ1-6; D gene ambiguous. The sample was blood. This TCR came from a woman in her 50s in good health. The CDR3 bases are TGTGCCAGCAGTTTCGCCAGAAATTCACCCCTCCACTTT. This translates into CASSFARNSPLHF.